This T cell receptor (beta chain) comes out of a study of blood T cell repertoires in COVID-19. At the level of the study: The origin of the acute and convalescent COVID-19 samples was the United States, Italy and Spain. Nucleic acid was either cDNA or gDNA, and it came from T cells, B-cell-depleted T cells, or PBMCs.

There are 13 residues in the CDR3. The germline V and J ends were trimmed by 2 bases and 3 bases, with 4 bases remaining between them. Germline CDR1 is MRHNA and CDR2 is SNTAGT. Repertoires were generated with immunoSEQ multiplex PCR, while TCRdb's copy carries only in-frame clones and drops some. The sample carries around 46,000 clones, approximately 80% recorded once. The chain employs TRBV6-4 and TRBJ2-2; D ambiguous. The specimen sequenced was peripheral blood. The receptor's source is a human donor with active or convalescent COVID-19. The donor label of this sample is uncertain. In nucleotides, the CDR3 is TGTGCCAGCAGTGACGGAGACACCGGGGAGCTGTTTTTT. This codes for CASSDGDTGELFF.